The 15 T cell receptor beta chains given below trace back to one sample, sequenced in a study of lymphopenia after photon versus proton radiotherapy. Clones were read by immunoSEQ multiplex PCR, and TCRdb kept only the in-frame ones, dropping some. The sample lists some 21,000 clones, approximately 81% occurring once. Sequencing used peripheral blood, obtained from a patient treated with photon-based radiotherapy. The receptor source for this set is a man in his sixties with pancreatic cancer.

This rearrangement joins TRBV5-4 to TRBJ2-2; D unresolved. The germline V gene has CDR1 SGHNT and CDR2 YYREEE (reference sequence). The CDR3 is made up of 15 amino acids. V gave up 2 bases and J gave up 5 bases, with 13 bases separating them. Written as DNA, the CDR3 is TGTGCCAGCAGCTTAGCACAGATGAGGACCGGGGAGCTGTTTTTT. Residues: CASSLAQMRTGELFF.

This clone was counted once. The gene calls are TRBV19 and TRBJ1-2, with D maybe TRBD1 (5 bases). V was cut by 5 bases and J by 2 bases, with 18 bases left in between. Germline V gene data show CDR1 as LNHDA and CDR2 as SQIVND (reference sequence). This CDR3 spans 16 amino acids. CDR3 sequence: CASSPPRQTANYGYTF. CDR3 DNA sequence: TGTGCCAGTAGTCCCCCCAGGCAGACAGCAAACTATGGCTACACCTTC.

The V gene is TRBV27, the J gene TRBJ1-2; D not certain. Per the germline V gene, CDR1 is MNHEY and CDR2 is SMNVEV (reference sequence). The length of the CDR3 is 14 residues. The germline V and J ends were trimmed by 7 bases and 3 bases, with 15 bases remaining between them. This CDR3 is CASTPAGSHYGYTF. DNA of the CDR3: TGTGCCAGCACCCCGGCCGGGTCTCACTATGGCTACACCTTC.

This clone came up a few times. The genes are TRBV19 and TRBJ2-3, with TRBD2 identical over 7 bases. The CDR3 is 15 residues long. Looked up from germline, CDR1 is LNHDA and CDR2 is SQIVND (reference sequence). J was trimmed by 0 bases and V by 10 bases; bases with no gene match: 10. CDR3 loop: CATRGRGRSTDTQYF. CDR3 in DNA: TGTGCCACACGAGGGCGGGGGAGAAGCACAGATACGCAGTATTTT.

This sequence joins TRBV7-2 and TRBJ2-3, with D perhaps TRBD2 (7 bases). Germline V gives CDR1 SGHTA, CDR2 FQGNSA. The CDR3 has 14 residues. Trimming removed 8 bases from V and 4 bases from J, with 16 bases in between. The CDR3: CASLKMGGPDTQYF. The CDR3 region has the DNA TGTGCCAGCCTCAAGATGGGGGGGCCAGATACGCAGTATTTT.

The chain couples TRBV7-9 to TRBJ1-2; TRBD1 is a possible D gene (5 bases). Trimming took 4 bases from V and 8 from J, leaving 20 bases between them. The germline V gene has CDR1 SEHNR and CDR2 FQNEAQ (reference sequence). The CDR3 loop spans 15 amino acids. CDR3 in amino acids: CASSSGGPLFGGYTF. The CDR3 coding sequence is TGTGCCAGCAGCTCCGGGGGACCTCTTTTCGGGGGCTACACCTTC.

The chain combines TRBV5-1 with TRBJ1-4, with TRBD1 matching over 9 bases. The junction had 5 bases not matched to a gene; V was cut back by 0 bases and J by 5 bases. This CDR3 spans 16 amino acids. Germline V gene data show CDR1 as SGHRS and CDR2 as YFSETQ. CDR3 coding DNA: TGCGCCAGCAGCTTGGTTGGACAGGGGATAAATGAAAAACTGTTTTTT. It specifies CASSLVGQGINEKLFF.

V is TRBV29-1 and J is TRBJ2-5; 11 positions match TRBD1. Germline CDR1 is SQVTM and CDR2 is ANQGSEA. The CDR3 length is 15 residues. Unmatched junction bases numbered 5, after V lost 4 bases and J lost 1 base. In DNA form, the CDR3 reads TGCAGCGTTGCGGGACAGGGGGGATTCCAAGAGACCCAGTACTTC. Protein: CSVAGQGGFQETQYF.

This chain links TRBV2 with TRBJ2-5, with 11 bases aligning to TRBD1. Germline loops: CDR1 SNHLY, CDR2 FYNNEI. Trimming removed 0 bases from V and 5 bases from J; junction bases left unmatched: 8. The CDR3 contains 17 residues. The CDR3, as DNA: TGTGCCAGCAGTGAAGCGCGGACAGGGGGCGCGTTTGAGACCCAGTACTTC. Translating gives CASSEARTGGAFETQYF.

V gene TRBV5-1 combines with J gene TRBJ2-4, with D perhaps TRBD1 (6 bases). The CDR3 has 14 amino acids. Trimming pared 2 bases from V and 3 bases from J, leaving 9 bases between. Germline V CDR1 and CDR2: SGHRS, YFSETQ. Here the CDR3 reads CASSLQGVKNIQYF. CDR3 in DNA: TGCGCCAGCAGCTTACAGGGTGTCAAAAACATTCAGTACTTC.

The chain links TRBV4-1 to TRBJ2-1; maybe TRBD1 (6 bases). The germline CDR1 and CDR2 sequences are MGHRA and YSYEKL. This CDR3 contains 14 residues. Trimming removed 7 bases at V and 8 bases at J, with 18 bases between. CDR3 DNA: TGCGCCAGCAACCCAGGGACACCCTTCCATGAGCAGTTCTTC. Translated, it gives CASNPGTPFHEQFF.

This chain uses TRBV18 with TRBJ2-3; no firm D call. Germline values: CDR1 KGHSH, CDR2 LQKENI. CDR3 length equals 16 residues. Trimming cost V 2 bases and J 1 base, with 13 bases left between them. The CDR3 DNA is TGTGCCAGCTCACCAGTTTCGCCCCGAGGCACAGATACGCAGTATTTT. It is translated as CASSPVSPRGTDTQYF.

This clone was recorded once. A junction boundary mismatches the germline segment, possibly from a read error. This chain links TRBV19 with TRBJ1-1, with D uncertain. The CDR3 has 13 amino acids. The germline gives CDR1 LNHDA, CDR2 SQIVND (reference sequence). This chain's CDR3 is CASGFRENIEAFF. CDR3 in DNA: TGTGCCAGTGGTTTTCGGGAGAACATTGAAGCTTTCTTT.

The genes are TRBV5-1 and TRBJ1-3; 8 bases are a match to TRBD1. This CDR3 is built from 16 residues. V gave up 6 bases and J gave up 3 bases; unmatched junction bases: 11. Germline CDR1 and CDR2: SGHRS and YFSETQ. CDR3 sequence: CASTPSGQGYGNTIYF. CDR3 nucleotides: TGCGCCAGCACCCCCTCTGGACAGGGCTATGGAAACACCATATATTTT.

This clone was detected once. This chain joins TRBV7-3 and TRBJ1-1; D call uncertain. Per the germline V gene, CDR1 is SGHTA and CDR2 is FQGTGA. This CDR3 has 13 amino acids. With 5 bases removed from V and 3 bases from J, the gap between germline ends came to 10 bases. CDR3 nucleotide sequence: TGTGCCAGCAGCGTCGACGGGTACACTGAAGCTTTCTTT. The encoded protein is CASSVDGYTEAFF.